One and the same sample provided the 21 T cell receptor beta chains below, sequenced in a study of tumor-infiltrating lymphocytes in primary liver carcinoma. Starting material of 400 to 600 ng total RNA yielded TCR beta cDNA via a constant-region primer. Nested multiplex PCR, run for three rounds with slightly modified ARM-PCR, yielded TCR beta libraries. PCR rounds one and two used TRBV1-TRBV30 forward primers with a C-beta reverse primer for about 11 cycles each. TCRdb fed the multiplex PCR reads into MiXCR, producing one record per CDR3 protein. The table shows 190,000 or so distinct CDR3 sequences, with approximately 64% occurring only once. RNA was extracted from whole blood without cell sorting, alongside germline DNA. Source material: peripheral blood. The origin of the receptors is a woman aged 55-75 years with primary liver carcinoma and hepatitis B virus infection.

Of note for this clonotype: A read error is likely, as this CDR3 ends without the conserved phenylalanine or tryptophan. The CDR3 DNA follows: TGCAGCGTTGCTAGGCTTGCGGGAGACGGTGAGCAGTTCTCC. As protein: CSVARLAGDGEQFS. The V call is TRBV29-1, the J call TRBJ2-1; TRBD2 matches at 7 bases. J gave up 9 bases and V 4 bases, and 12 bases lay outside the gene matches. Germline values: CDR1 SQVTM, CDR2 ANQGSEA. The CDR3 covers 14 residues.

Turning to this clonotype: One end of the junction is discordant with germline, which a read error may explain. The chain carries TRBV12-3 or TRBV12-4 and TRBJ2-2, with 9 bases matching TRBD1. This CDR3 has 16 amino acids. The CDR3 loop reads CASSNRGRGNIGELFF. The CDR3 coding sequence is TGTGCCAGCAGTAACAGGGGGCGCGGGAACATCGGGGAGCTGTTTTTT.

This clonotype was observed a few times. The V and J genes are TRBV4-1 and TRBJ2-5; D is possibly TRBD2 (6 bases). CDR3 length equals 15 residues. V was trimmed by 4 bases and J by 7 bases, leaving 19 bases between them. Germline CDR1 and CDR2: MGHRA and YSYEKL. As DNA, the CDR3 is TGCGCCAGCAGCCCCCGACTAGTGGAAGTCGGGACCCAGTACTTC. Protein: CASSPRLVEVGTQYF.

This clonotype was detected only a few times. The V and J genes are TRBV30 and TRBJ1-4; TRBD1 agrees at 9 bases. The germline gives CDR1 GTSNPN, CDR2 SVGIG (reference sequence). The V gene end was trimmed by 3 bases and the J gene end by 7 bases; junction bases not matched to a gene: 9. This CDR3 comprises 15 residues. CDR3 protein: CAWSPIGQGSEKLFF. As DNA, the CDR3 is TGTGCCTGGAGCCCCATAGGACAGGGGTCTGAAAAACTGTTTTTT.

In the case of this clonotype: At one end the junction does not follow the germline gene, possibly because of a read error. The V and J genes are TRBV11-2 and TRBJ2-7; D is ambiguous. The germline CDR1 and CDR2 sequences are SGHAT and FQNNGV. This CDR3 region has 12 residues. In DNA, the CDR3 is TGTGCCAACAGCCCGAGCTCCTACGACCAGTACTTC. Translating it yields CANSPSSYDQYF.

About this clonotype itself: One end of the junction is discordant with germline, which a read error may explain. The CDR3 DNA sequence: TGTGCCAGCAGCTTAGATCGGGCTGGCGACTACGAGCAGCACTTC. Residues: CASSLDRAGDYEQHF. The rearrangement links TRBV11-3 to TRBJ2-7, with D tentatively TRBD2 (5 bases). This CDR3 has 15 amino acids. The germline gives CDR1 SGHNT, CDR2 YENEEA.

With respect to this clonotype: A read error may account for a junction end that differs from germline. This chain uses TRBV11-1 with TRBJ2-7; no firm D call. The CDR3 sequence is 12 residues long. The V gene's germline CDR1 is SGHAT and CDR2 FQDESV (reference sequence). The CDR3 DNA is TGTGCCAGCAGCTTCGGTAGCTACGATCAGTACTTC. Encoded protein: CASSFGSYDQYF.

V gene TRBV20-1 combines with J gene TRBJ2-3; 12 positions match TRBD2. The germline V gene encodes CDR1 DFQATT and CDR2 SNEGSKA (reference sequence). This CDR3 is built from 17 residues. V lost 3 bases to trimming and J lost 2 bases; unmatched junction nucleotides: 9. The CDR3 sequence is CSARPRLAGVITDTQYF. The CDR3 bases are TGCAGTGCTAGGCCCCGACTAGCGGGAGTTATCACAGATACGCAGTATTTT.

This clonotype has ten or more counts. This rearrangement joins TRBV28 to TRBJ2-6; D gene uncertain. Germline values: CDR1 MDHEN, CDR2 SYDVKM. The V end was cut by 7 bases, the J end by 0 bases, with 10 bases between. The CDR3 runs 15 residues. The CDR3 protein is CASKEPLSGANVLTF. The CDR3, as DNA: TGTGCCAGCAAAGAACCTCTCTCTGGGGCCAACGTCCTGACTTTC.

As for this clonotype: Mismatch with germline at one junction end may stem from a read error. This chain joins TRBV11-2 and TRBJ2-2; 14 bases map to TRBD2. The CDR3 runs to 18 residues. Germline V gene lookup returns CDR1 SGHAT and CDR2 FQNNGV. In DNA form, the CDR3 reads TGTGCCAGCAGCTTATGTGTGGGGACTAGCGGGGGCCCCGGTGAGCTGTTTTTT. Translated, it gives CASSLCVGTSGGPGELFF.

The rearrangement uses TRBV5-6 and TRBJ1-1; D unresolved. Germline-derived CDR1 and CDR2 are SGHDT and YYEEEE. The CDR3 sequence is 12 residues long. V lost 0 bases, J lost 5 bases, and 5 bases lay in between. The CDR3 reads CASSLGWTEAFF. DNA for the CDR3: TGTGCCAGCAGCTTGGGGTGGACTGAAGCTTTCTTT.

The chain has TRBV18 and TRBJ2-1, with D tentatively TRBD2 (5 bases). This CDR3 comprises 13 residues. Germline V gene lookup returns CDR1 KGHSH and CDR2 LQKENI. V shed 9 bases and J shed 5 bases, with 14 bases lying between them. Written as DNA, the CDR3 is TGTGCCAGTTCAAGAGGGCGGGACAATGAGCAGTTCTTC. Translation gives CASSRGRDNEQFF. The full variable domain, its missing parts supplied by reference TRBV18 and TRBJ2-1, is NAGVMQNPRHLVRRRGQEARLRCSPMKGHSHVYWYRQLPEEGLKFMVYLQKENIIDESGMPKERFSAEFPKEGPSILRIQQVVRGDSAAYFCASSRGRDNEQFFGPGTRLTVL.

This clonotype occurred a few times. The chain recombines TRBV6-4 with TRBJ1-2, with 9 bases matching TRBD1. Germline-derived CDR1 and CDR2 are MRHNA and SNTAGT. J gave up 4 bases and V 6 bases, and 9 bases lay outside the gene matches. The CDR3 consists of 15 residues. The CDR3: CASRAGQGSTYGYTF. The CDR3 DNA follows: TGTGCCAGCAGAGCGGGACAGGGATCGACCTATGGCTACACCTTC.

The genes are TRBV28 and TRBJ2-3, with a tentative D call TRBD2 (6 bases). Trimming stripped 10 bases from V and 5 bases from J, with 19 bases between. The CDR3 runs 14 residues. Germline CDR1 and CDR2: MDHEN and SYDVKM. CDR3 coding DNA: TGTGCCATCAGCACTGGAGGACTAAGAGATACGCAGTATTTT. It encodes CAISTGGLRDTQYF.

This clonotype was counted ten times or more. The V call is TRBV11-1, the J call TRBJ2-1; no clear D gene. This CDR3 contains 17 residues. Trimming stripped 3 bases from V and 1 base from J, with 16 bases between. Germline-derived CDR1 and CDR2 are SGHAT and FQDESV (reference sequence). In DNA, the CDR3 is TGTGCCAGCAGCTTCATAGGTGCATCCCTATCCTACAATGAGCAGTTCTTC. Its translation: CASSFIGASLSYNEQFF.

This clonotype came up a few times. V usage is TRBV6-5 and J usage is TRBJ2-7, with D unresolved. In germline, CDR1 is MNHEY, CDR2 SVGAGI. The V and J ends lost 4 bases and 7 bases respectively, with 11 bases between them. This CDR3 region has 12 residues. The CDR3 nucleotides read TGTGCCAGCAGTTTGATAGGGAAAGAGCAGTACTTC. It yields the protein CASSLIGKEQYF.

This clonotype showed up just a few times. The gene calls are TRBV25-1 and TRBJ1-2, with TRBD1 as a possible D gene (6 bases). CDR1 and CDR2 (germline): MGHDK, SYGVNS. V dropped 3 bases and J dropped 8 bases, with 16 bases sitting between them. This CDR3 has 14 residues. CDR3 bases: TGTGCCAGCAGTGACCTACCCCACAGGGAGGGCTACACCTTC. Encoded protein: CASSDLPHREGYTF.

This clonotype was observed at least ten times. The CDR3 sequence is CSVSQPSGRSLYEQYF. As DNA, the CDR3 is TGCAGCGTTAGTCAGCCTAGCGGGCGATCCCTTTACGAGCAGTACTTC. The chain has TRBV29-1 and TRBJ2-7; the match to TRBD2 covers 8 bases. This CDR3 spans 16 amino acids. J gave up 4 bases and V 5 bases, and 16 bases lay outside the gene matches. The germline CDR1 and CDR2 sequences are SQVTM and ANQGSEA.

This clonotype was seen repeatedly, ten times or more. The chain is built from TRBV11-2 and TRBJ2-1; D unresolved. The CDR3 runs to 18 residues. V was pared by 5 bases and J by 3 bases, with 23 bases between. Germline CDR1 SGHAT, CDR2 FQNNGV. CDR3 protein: CASSPVGEKAGLYNEQFF. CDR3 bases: TGTGCCAGCAGCCCCGTAGGTGAAAAAGCAGGCCTCTACAATGAGCAGTTCTTC.

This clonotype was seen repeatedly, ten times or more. CDR3 DNA sequence: TGTGCCAGCAGTTACTCGGCCGCGGGACTAGCTGTTAATGAGCAGTTCTTC. As protein: CASSYSAAGLAVNEQFF. The chain links TRBV6-2 or TRBV6-3 to TRBJ2-1, with 9 bases aligning to TRBD2. The CDR3 length is 17 residues. The germline V gene has CDR1 MNHEY and CDR2 SVGEGT. V gave up 0 bases and J gave up 7 bases; unmatched junction bases: 10.

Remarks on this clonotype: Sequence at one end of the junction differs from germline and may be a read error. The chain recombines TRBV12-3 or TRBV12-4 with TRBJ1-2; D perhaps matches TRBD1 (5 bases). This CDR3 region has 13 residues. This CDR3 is CASTTYRNYSYTF. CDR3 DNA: TGTGCCAGTACTACTTACAGGAACTATAGCTACACCTTC.